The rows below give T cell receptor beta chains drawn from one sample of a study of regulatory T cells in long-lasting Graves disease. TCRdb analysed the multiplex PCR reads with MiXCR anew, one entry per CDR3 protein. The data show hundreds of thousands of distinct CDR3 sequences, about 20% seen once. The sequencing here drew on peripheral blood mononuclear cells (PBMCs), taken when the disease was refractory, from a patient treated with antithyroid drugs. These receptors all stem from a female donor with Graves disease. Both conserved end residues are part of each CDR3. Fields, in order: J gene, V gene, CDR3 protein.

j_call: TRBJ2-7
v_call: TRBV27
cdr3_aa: CASSFTGSSYEQYF

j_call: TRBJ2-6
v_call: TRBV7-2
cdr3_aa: CASSFFSSGANVLTF

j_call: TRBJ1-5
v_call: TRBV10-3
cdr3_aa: CAISEYRTRGGSNQPQHF

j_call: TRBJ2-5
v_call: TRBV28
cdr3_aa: CAGRGRWRGQETQYF

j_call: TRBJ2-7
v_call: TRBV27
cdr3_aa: CASRYQGRAYEQYF

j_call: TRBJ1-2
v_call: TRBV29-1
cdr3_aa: CSVVRRDRGDGYTF

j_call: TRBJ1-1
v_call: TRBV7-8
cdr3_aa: CASSLEGLGTEAFF

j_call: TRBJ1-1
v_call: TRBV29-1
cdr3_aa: CSVGRALDGRRNTEAFF

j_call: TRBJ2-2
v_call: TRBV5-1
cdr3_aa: CASSSGLANTGELFF

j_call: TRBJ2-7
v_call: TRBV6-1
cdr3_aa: CASGKYEQYF

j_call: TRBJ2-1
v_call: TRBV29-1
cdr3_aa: CSVDGGRAVNEQFF

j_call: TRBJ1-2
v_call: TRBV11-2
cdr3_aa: CASSLNRDYGYTF

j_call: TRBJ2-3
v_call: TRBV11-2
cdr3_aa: CASSHPMGRPDTQYF

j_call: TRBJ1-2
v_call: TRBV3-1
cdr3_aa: CASSPLEPRDRGNYGYTF

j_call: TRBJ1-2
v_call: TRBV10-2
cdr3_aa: CASSDYSVNYGYTF

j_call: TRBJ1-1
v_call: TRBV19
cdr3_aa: CASSIDRDTPSRGEAFF

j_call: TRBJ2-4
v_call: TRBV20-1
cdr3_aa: CSASRQTLAKNIQYF

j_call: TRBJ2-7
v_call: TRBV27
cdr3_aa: CASRPGQTAYEQYF

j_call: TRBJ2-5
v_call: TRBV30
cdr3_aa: CAWGPGQPQETQYF